The 18 T cell receptor beta chains below were found in one sample sequenced in a study of T cells in Graves' hyperthyroidism and ophthalmopathy. Template material for amplifying TCR beta CDR3 regions consisted of RNA transcripts. The TCR CDR3 first-round RT-PCR relied on the HTBI primer set. TCRdb passed the multiplex PCR reads through MiXCR, listing each CDR3 protein once. The profile shows about 500,000 distinct CDR3 sequences, 15% to 20% of them singletons. Sequencing was done on a sample of blood. The receptors here all came from a woman aged 18-29 years with Graves' hyperthyroidism.

This clonotype appeared many times. J is TRBJ2-4 and V is TRBV5-1; D may be TRBD1 or TRBD2 (5 bases each). This CDR3 spans 14 amino acids. Per germline, CDR1 SGHRS and CDR2 YFSETQ. The V and J ends lost 1 base and 6 bases respectively, with 11 bases between them. The CDR3 DNA reads as TGCGCCAGCAGCTTGTCACGGGACCTAAACATTCAGTACTTC. This translates into CASSLSRDLNIQYF.

V usage is TRBV6-1 and J usage is TRBJ2-1, with TRBD1 as a possible D gene (7 bases). The CDR3 sequence is 15 residues long. Deletions cut 6 bases from V and 4 bases from J, with 16 bases between. Germline CDR1 MNHNS, CDR2 SASEGT. The CDR3 sequence: CASRAGGGNYNEQFF. CDR3 sequence (DNA): TGTGCCAGCAGAGCTGGAGGGGGCAATTACAATGAGCAGTTCTTC.

This rearrangement joins TRBV10-3 to TRBJ1-6; 9 nucleotides match TRBD1. Germline V gives CDR1 ENHRY, CDR2 SYGVKD. The CDR3 covers 14 residues. V trimming: 7 bases; J trimming: 9 bases; junction bases outside the gene matches: 7. The CDR3 here is CAITPDRGTSPLHF. The CDR3 DNA sequence: TGTGCCATCACACCTGACAGGGGGACTTCACCCCTCCACTTT.

This chain connects TRBV7-3 to TRBJ2-3; the match to TRBD1 covers 9 bases. V lost 5 bases, J lost 1 base, and 19 bases stayed unmatched. Germline V gene data show CDR1 as SGHTA and CDR2 as FQGTGA. This CDR3 is 20 amino acids long. In DNA form, the CDR3 reads TGTGCCAGCAGCCCGAGACCGGGACAGGGATACTATGGGGGCACAGATACGCAGTATTTT. Its protein is CASSPRPGQGYYGGTDTQYF.

This clonotype was observed many times. This chain connects TRBV20-1 to TRBJ2-7, with TRBD2 matching over 8 bases. The CDR3 contains 13 residues. J was trimmed by 7 bases and V by 6 bases; bases with no gene match: 11. Germline lookup yields CDR1 DFQATT and CDR2 SNEGSKA (reference sequence). The CDR3 protein is CSALLAGGWEQYF. The CDR3 DNA is TGCAGTGCCCTACTGGCGGGAGGTTGGGAGCAGTACTTC.

V is TRBV29-1 and J is TRBJ1-1; the match to TRBD1 covers 9 bases. V was clipped by 6 bases and J by 1 base; unmatched bases: 6. The CDR3 is 14 residues long. Germline V gives CDR1 SQVTM, CDR2 ANQGSEA. The CDR3 sequence: CSVGQGPRNTEAFF. The CDR3, as DNA: TGCAGCGTCGGACAGGGGCCCAGGAACACTGAAGCTTTCTTT.

The J gene is TRBJ2-1, the V gene TRBV25-1, with TRBD1 matching 9 bases. The CDR3 runs to 18 residues. From germline, CDR1 is MGHDK and CDR2 SYGVNS. Losses at the gene ends were 3 bases for V and 4 bases for J; bases not matched to a gene: 13. The CDR3 reads CASSDTQGDREGYNEQFF. In DNA, the CDR3 is TGTGCCAGCAGTGATACTCAGGGGGACAGGGAGGGATACAATGAGCAGTTCTTC.

This clonotype showed up many times. V gene TRBV12-3 or TRBV12-4 combines with J gene TRBJ1-1, with D unclear. With 5 bases removed from V and 3 bases from J, the gap between germline ends came to 10 bases. The length of the CDR3 is 13 residues. DNA for the CDR3: TGTGCCAGCAGTCAAGACGTAGACACTGAAGCTTTCTTT. It yields the protein CASSQDVDTEAFF.

This clonotype has just a few counts. The V call is TRBV24-1, the J call TRBJ2-1, with unresolved D. Trimming pared 3 bases from V and 2 bases from J, leaving 19 bases between. In germline, CDR1 is KGHDR, CDR2 SFDVKD. The CDR3 covers 18 residues. CDR3 residues: CATSDPGDWTTTYNEQFF. CDR3 coding DNA: TGTGCCACCAGTGATCCTGGAGATTGGACCACCACCTACAATGAGCAGTTCTTC.

This clonotype was seen many times. The chain employs TRBV6-1 and TRBJ2-7, with D maybe TRBD2 (6 bases). From germline, CDR1 is MNHNS and CDR2 SASEGT. This CDR3 has 15 residues. The germline V and J ends were trimmed by 7 bases and 3 bases, with 19 bases remaining between them. CDR3 sequence: CASIFMGDGSYEQYF. The CDR3 coding sequence is TGTGCCAGCATTTTTATGGGGGACGGGAGCTACGAGCAGTACTTC.

This clonotype was recorded at least ten times. The genes are TRBV2 and TRBJ2-3; D may be TRBD1 or TRBD2 (6 bases each). Germline assignment: CDR1 SNHLY and CDR2 FYNNEI. V was clipped by 2 bases and J by 3 bases, with 18 bases between them. This CDR3 is 17 amino acids long. Here the CDR3 reads CASSELIWGARTDTQYF. CDR3 DNA sequence: TGTGCCAGCAGTGAACTGATCTGGGGGGCGCGTACAGATACGCAGTATTTT. Variable domain in full (rest from reference TRBV2 and TRBJ2-3): EPEVTQTPSHQVTQMGQEVILRCVPISNHLYFYWYRQILGQKVEFLVSFYNNEISEKSEIFDDQFSVERPDGSNFTLKIRSTKLEDSAMYFCASSELIWGARTDTQYFGPGTRLTVL.

This clonotype was counted ten times or more. The V call is TRBV28, the J call TRBJ2-1; 8 nucleotides align to TRBD2. CDR1 and CDR2 from the germline V gene are MDHEN and SYDVKM. Trimming removed 8 bases from V and 7 bases from J; junction bases left unmatched: 13. This CDR3 has 15 residues. The CDR3 DNA reads as TGTGCCAGCGGGTCAACTAGCGGCCCTCGGAATGAGCAGTTCTTC. It yields the protein CASGSTSGPRNEQFF. The variable domain in full, with the rest retrieved from reference TRBV28 and TRBJ2-1, is DVKVTQSSRYLVKRTGEKVFLECVQDMDHENMFWYRQDPGLGLRLIYFSYDVKMKEKGDIPEGYSVSREKKERFSLILESASTNQTSMYLCASGSTSGPRNEQFFGPGTRLTVL.

The DNA of the CDR3 is TGTGCCAGCAGTACCGGGACAGACTACAATGAGCAGTTCTTC. Protein product: CASSTGTDYNEQFF. The gene calls are TRBV6-1 and TRBJ2-1; 7 positions match TRBD1. Unmatched junction bases numbered 4, after V lost 5 bases and J lost 3 bases. Germline V CDR1 and CDR2: MNHNS, SASEGT. This CDR3 is 14 amino acids long.

This clonotype was seen a few times. The gene calls are TRBV25-1 and TRBJ2-3; 8 bases map to TRBD1. The CDR3 length is 17 residues. Germline CDR1 MGHDK, CDR2 SYGVNS. J gave up 3 bases and V 3 bases, and 11 bases lay outside the gene matches. Here the CDR3 DNA reads TGTGCCAGCAGTGAGGGGGCAGGGGGCAGTAGGACAGATACGCAGTATTTT. Amino acid sequence: CASSEGAGGSRTDTQYF.

This clonotype has at least ten counts. V gene TRBV11-2 combines with J gene TRBJ1-5; no definite D call. Germline assignment: CDR1 SGHAT and CDR2 FQNNGV. The CDR3 runs to 13 residues. The V gene lost 6 bases and the J gene lost 2 bases, with 8 bases spanning the gap. CDR3 coding DNA: TGTGCCAGCAGTCCCACCGGCAATCAGCCCCAGCATTTT. Its translation: CASSPTGNQPQHF.

This clonotype was recorded at least ten times. The V gene is TRBV29-1, the J gene TRBJ2-5; D tentatively reads TRBD1 or TRBD2 (5 bases each). The CDR3 spans 13 residues. CDR1 and CDR2 from the germline V gene are SQVTM and ANQGSEA. V gave up 2 bases and J gave up 4 bases, with 11 bases separating them. The CDR3 region has the DNA TGCAGCGTTGAACAGTCAGGGAGAGAGACCCAGTACTTC. Translation: CSVEQSGRETQYF.

This chain uses TRBV20-1 with TRBJ1-2; D gene uncertain. The length of the CDR3 is 14 residues. Germline V gene sequence: CDR1 DFQATT, CDR2 SNEGSKA (reference sequence). V was shortened by 3 bases and J by 0 bases, with 11 bases between the two germline ends. This chain's CDR3 is CSASPADANYGYTF. The DNA for the CDR3 is TGCAGTGCTAGCCCGGCGGATGCTAACTATGGCTACACCTTC.

This rearrangement joins TRBV2 to TRBJ1-6, with a possible D match to TRBD1 (5 bases). The CDR3 sequence is 14 residues long. Per the germline V gene, CDR1 is SNHLY and CDR2 is FYNNEI. Between the trimmed V and J ends, which lost 4 bases and 7 bases, there was a span of 11 bases. The CDR3 protein is CASSGDSENSPLHF. The CDR3 coding sequence is TGTGCCAGCAGTGGGGACTCCGAAAATTCACCCCTCCACTTT.